This TCR beta chain was identified during a study of cytomegalovirus exposure and HLA in healthy donors. Across the study: From 190 million or so T cells, an earlier analysis saw approximately 110 million unique TCR beta sequences.

Primers for the PCR totalled 60 Vbeta and 13 Jbeta. Method: immunoSEQ multiplex PCR; TCRdb's copy keeps in-frame clones and lacks some. The sample lists about 130,000 clones, around 74% occurring once. V lost 1 base and J lost 1, with 10 bases in between. CDR1 is SEHNR, CDR2 FQNEAQ, per germline (reference sequence). CDR3 size: 15 residues. Among the donors, all were healthy bone marrow donors. The TCR comes from a woman between 45 and 65 years old in good health and CMV-seropositive. The genes are TRBV7-9 and TRBJ1-1, with D unclear. Sequencing was done on a sample of PBMCs. CDR3 DNA sequence: TGTGCCAGCAGCTTAGGTTTACCCGGGAACACTGAAGCTTTCTTT. This translates into CASSLGLPGNTEAFF.